This T cell receptor (beta chain) was sequenced for a study of blood T cell repertoires in COVID-19. Looking at the study overall: Samples came from the United States, Italy and Spain, spanning acute and convalescent COVID-19. From T cells, B-cell-depleted T cells, or PBMCs came the material, which was cDNA or gDNA.

The CDR3 is 12 residues long. Germline-derived CDR1 and CDR2 are KGHDR and SFDVKD. V lost 4 bases and J 6 bases, leaving 5 bases between the germline ends. In the study's own analysis: Amplified reference gene primers provided the basis for estimating nucleated cell counts. Libraries were prepared by immunoSEQ multiplex PCR; TCRdb keeps only in-frame clonotypes and omits some of them. V, J and clone size are taken as reported in that table, and D and trimming were inferred from the DNA itself. Of some 45,000 clones listed, about 88% were seen once; the top ten hold 2.4%. The sequenced material came from peripheral blood. The chain uses TRBV24-1 and TRBJ2-2; no reliable D call. The origin of this receptor is a human donor in a cohort sampled during active COVID-19. CDR3 sequence: CATSDPSGELFF. The DNA of the CDR3 is TGTGCCACCAGTGACCCGTCCGGGGAGCTGTTTTTT.